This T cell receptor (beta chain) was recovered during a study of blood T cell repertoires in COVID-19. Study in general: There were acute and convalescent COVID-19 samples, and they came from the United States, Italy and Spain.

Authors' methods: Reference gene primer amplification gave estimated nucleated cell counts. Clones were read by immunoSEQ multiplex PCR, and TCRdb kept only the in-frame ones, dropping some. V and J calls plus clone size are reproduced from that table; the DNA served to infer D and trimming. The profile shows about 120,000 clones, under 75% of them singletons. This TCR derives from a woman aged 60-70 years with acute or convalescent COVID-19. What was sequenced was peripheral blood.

Here the CDR3 reads CASSRPGGMGYTF. The CDR3 DNA reads TGTGCCAGCAGTAGACCGGGGGGGATGGGCTACACCTTC. This chain connects TRBV7-8 to TRBJ1-2, with D maybe TRBD1 (5 bases). The CDR3 contains 13 residues. Germline V lookup: CDR1 SGHVS, CDR2 FQNEAQ. Trimming left V 6 bases short and J 8 bases short, with 16 bases between. The variable domain in full, completed from reference TRBV7-8 and TRBJ1-2, reads GAGVSQSPRYKVAKRGQDVALRCDPISGHVSLFWYQQALGQGPEFLTYFQNEAQLDKSGLPSDRFFAERPEGSVSTLKIQRTQQEDSAVYLCASSRPGGMGYTFGSGTRLTVV.